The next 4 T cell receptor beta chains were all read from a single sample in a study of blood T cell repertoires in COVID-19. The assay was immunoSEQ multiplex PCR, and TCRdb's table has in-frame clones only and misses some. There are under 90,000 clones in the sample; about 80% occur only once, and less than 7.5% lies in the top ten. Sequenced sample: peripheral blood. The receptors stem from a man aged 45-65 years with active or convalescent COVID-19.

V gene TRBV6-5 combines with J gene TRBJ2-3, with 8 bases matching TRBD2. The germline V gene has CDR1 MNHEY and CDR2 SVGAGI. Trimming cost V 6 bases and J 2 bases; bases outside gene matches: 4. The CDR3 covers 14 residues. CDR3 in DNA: TGTGCCAGCAGAAAAGCGGGAGTCACAGATACGCAGTATTTT. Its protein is CASRKAGVTDTQYF.

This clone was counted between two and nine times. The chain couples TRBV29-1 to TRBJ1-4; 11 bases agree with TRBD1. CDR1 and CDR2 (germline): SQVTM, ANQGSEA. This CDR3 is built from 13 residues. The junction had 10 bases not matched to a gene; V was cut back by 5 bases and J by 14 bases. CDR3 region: CSVLRTGGERLFF. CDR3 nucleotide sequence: TGCAGCGTTCTTAGGACAGGGGGCGAGCGGCTGTTTTTT.

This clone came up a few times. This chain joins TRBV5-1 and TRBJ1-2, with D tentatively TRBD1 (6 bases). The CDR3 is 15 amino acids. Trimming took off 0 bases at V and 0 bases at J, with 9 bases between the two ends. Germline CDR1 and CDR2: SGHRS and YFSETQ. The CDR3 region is CASSLDGQSNYGYTF. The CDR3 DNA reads TGCGCCAGCAGCTTGGATGGACAGTCTAACTATGGCTACACCTTC.

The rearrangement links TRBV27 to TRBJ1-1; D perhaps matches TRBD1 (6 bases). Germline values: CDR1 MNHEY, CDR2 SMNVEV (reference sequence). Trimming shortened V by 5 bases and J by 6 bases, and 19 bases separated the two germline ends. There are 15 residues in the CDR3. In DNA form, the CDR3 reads TGTGCCAGCAGTGGAGAACAGGGTTGGGGCGCTGAAGCTTTCTTT. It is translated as CASSGEQGWGAEAFF.